These 20 T cell receptor beta chains were all obtained from the same sample, sequenced in a study of Tregs in tolerant kidney transplant recipients. TCRdb keeps only in-frame clones here, not all; method: immunoSEQ multiplex PCR. Here the sample spans tens of thousands of clones, 75% to 95% being singletons. The nonmyeloablative bone marrow transplants came from related graft donors, with transient mixed chimerism. The material was CD4+ T cells from blood (PBMCs), obtained 24 months after the transplant. Every receptor here comes from a human patient who received a combined kidney and bone marrow transplant. A share of the T cells may be of graft donor origin.

This clone was counted a single time. The chain joins TRBV7-2 to TRBJ2-7, with 7 positions matching TRBD1. Losses at the gene ends were 5 bases for V and 2 bases for J; bases not matched to a gene: 3. CDR1 is SGHTA and CDR2 is FQGNSA in the germline V gene. The CDR3 sequence is 13 residues long. CDR3 in amino acids: CASSRGQAYEQYF. CDR3 DNA sequence: TGTGCCAGCAGCAGAGGACAGGCCTACGAGCAGTACTTC.

The gene calls are TRBV7-3 and TRBJ2-1; D perhaps matches TRBD2 (6 bases). With 1 base removed from V and 7 bases from J, the gap between germline ends came to 14 bases. This CDR3 comprises 15 residues. CDR1 SGHTA and CDR2 FQGTGA come from the germline V gene. The CDR3 DNA is TGTGCCAGCAGCTTAATAGCAGCAGGGAGGAATGAGCAGTTCTTC. Translating it yields CASSLIAAGRNEQFF.

The chain uses TRBV4-1 and TRBJ2-5, with D possibly TRBD2 on 7 matching bases. Germline V gene data show CDR1 as MGHRA and CDR2 as YSYEKL. This CDR3 spans 15 amino acids. V lost 2 bases and J 5 bases, leaving 15 bases between the germline ends. DNA for the CDR3: TGCGCCAGCAGCCAATGGGGGGGGCCAGTTGAGACCCAGTACTTC. It is translated as CASSQWGGPVETQYF.

J is TRBJ2-5 and V is TRBV11-3; D possibly corresponds to TRBD1 (6 bases). Trimming removed 4 bases at V and 2 bases at J, with 11 bases between. The CDR3 length is 14 residues. Germline assignment: CDR1 SGHNT and CDR2 YENEEA. CDR3 nucleotides: TGTGCCAGCAGCTCGGACAGAGGACAAGAGACCCAGTACTTC. Protein sequence: CASSSDRGQETQYF.

This chain connects TRBV7-2 to TRBJ2-3; D is unclear. The CDR3 runs to 14 residues. Germline assignment: CDR1 SGHTA and CDR2 FQGNSA. Trimming stripped 5 bases from V and 4 bases from J, with 13 bases between. The CDR3 region has the DNA TGTGCCAGCAGCACTCGTCGTACAGCAGATACGCAGTATTTT. Translation: CASSTRRTADTQYF.

The chain has TRBV4-1 and TRBJ1-5; TRBD1 agrees at 7 bases. This CDR3 comprises 16 residues. Germline assignment: CDR1 MGHRA and CDR2 YSYEKL. V gave up 0 bases and J gave up 7 bases; unmatched junction bases: 9. The CDR3 here is CASSQEREGAGQPQHF. In DNA form, the CDR3 reads TGCGCCAGCAGCCAAGAACGGGAGGGGGCTGGGCAGCCCCAGCATTTT.

This clone was recorded a few times. The chain joins TRBV19 to TRBJ1-2; 9 bases map to TRBD1. CDR1 and CDR2 (germline): LNHDA, SQIVND (reference sequence). V was clipped by 5 bases and J by 5 bases; unmatched bases: 18. The CDR3 totals 18 residues. The CDR3 region has the DNA TGTGCCAGTAGTCTAATTGCAAGGGACAGGGTTAATCTGTATGGCTACACCTTC. Its protein product is CASSLIARDRVNLYGYTF.

Concerning this clone itself: The junction shows a germline mismatch at one end, possibly a read error. The sample carries other DNA sequences with the same CDR3. The rearrangement joins TRBV19 to TRBJ1-6, with D maybe TRBD1 (5 bases). The germline CDR1 and CDR2 sequences are LNHDA and SQIVND (reference sequence). The CDR3 contains 13 residues. The CDR3 loop reads CASRDSLNSPLHF. CDR3 bases: TGTGCCAGCAGGGATTCCCTTAATTCGCCCCTCCACTTT.

The chain couples TRBV5-1 to TRBJ2-3; D perhaps matches TRBD1 (6 bases). V lost 0 bases and J lost 6, with 11 bases in between. The CDR3 is 14 residues long. Germline CDR1 is SGHRS and CDR2 is YFSETQ. CDR3 region: CASSLAQGTDTQYF. CDR3 sequence (DNA): TGCGCCAGCAGCTTGGCCCAGGGGACGGATACGCAGTATTTT.

In its sample, this clone was seen once. The chain links TRBV6-5 to TRBJ2-2; 9 positions agree with TRBD2. The CDR3 covers 15 residues. Germline V gene sequence: CDR1 MNHEY, CDR2 SVGAGI. V dropped 4 bases and J dropped 0; count of bases not matched to a gene: 0. Written as DNA, the CDR3 is TGTGCCAGCAGTTCTAGCGGGGCGAACACCGGGGAGCTGTTTTTT. Translating gives CASSSSGANTGELFF.

This clone was counted a single time. Additional DNA sequences in this sample encode the identical CDR3. The gene calls are TRBV30 and TRBJ1-6, with unresolved D. CDR3 length: 15 residues. Germline CDR1 reads GTSNPN; CDR2 reads SVGIG (reference sequence). With 7 bases removed from V and 7 bases from J, the gap between germline ends came to 20 bases. The CDR3 DNA reads TGTGCCTCCGCCCGGGCGGGGAGGAAAAATTCACCCCTCCACTTT. Protein product: CASARAGRKNSPLHF.

CDR3 in amino acids: CASSWTFGTREPGTQYF. The CDR3, as DNA: TGCGCCAGCAGCTGGACATTCGGGACTAGGGAACCGGGGACCCAGTACTTC. This chain uses TRBV5-1 with TRBJ2-5, with TRBD2 matching 8 bases. The CDR3 runs 17 residues. Germline-derived CDR1 and CDR2 are SGHRS and YFSETQ. Trimming removed 3 bases from V and 7 bases from J; junction bases left unmatched: 17.

CDR3 nucleotide sequence: TGTGCCAGCAGCTTAACATGGACAGGGGTTGGCGGGGAGCTGTTTTTT. Amino acids: CASSLTWTGVGGELFF. V gene TRBV7-6 combines with J gene TRBJ2-2; TRBD1 matches at 9 bases. The germline gives CDR1 SGHVS, CDR2 FNYEAQ. The CDR3 is 16 amino acids. J lost 7 bases, V lost 2 bases, and 8 bases had no gene match.

The V call is TRBV11-2, the J call TRBJ1-4; D is ambiguous. This CDR3 has 14 residues. From germline, CDR1 is SGHAT and CDR2 FQNNGV. V lost 3 bases, J lost 12 bases, and 17 bases lay in between. The CDR3 region is CASSFSQWVGELFF. The CDR3 DNA reads TGTGCCAGCAGCTTTAGCCAGTGGGTCGGGGAACTGTTTTTT.

The table lists this clone with a count of one. The J gene is TRBJ2-7, the V gene TRBV5-5; the D gene is possibly TRBD2 (6 bases). The CDR3 covers 15 residues. Trimming shortened V by 4 bases and J by 0 bases, and 14 bases separated the two germline ends. The germline CDR1 and CDR2 sequences are SGHKS and YYEKEE (reference sequence). As DNA, the CDR3 is TGTGCCAGCAGCCGTCTAGCGCAAAGCTCCTACGAGCAGTACTTC. It translates to CASSRLAQSSYEQYF.

V usage is TRBV7-3 and J usage is TRBJ1-1; 8 bases are shared with TRBD1. V trimming: 3 bases; J trimming: 3 bases; junction bases outside the gene matches: 3. The CDR3 is 14 residues long. The germline V gene has CDR1 SGHTA and CDR2 FQGTGA. In nucleotides, the CDR3 is TGTGCCAGCAGCTTTCAGGGGGCGTACACTGAAGCTTTCTTT. Its translation is CASSFQGAYTEAFF.

This clone was seen more than once but under ten times. The chain combines TRBV19 with TRBJ1-3, with D perhaps TRBD1 (6 bases). Per the germline V gene, CDR1 is LNHDA and CDR2 is SQIVND (reference sequence). The CDR3 is 15 amino acids. V lost 3 bases and J 0 bases, leaving 9 bases between the germline ends. The CDR3 protein is CASSIRDNSGNTIYF. The CDR3 DNA follows: TGTGCCAGTAGTATTCGGGACAACTCTGGAAACACCATATATTTT.

V is TRBV4-2 and J is TRBJ1-3, with D tentatively TRBD1 (6 bases). The V gene lost 2 bases and the J gene lost 9 bases, with 17 bases spanning the gap. Per germline, CDR1 LGHNA and CDR2 YNFKEQ. This CDR3 spans 15 amino acids. The CDR3 bases are TGTGCCAGCAGCCAAATGTACAGGGAATTTGGCACCATATATTTT. This sequence encodes CASSQMYREFGTIYF.

The rearrangement uses TRBV6-6 and TRBJ2-4, with 10 bases identical to TRBD1. V gave up 6 bases and J gave up 4 bases; unmatched junction bases: 6. From germline, CDR1 is MNHNY and CDR2 SVGAGI (reference sequence). CDR3 length: 15 amino acids. The CDR3 coding sequence is TGTGCCAGCAGATTGACAGGGGGCGAGAAAAACATTCAGTACTTC. Its translation: CASRLTGGEKNIQYF.

J is TRBJ1-4 and V is TRBV21-1; TRBD1 is the table's D call and was not checked against the DNA. TRBV21-1 is described as a pseudogene. The CDR3 length is 18 residues. As DNA, the CDR3 is TGTGCCAGCAGCAAACCTGACCGGGAGGACAGGGAATCGGAAAAACTGTTTTTT. Encoded protein: CASSKPDREDRESEKLFF.